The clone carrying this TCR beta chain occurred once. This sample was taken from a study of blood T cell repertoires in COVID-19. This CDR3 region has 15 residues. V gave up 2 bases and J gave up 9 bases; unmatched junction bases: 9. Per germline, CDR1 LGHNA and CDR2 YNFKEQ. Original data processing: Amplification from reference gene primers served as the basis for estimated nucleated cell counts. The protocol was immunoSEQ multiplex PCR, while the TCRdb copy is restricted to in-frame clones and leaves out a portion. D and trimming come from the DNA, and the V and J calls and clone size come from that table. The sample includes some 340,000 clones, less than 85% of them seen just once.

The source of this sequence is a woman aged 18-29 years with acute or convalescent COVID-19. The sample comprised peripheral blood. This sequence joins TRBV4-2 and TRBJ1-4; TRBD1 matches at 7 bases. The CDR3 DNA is TGTGCCAGCAGCCAAAGAGGCGACAGGGAGAAAAAACTGTTTTTT. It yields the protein CASSQRGDREKKLFF.